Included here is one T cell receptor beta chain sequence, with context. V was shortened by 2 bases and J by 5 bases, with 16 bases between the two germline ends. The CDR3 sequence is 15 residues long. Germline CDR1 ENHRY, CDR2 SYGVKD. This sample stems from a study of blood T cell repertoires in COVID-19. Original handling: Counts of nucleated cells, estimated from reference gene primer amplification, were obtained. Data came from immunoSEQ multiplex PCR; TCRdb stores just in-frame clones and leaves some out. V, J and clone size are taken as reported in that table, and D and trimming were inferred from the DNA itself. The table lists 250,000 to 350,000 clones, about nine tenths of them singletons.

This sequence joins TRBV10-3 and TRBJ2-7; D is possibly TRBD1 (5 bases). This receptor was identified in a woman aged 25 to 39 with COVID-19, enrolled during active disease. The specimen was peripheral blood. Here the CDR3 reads CAISEGGAGMDEQYF. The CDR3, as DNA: TGTGCCATCAGTGAGGGTGGGGCAGGGATGGACGAGCAGTACTTC.